This T cell receptor (beta chain) was observed in a study of response to subunit inactivated influenza vaccine. In its sample, this clonotype was seen many times. Its cognate antigen is unknown. Relative to the germline gene, one junction end is altered; a read error may explain this. The CDR3 length is 14 residues. Germline V CDR1 and CDR2: MDHEN, SYDVKM. TCRdb itself ran the RT-PCR reads through MiXCR, one entry per CDR3 protein. The data contain 450,000 to 550,000 distinct CDR3 sequences, 25% of them seen just once; the ten biggest clones take up over 1.5%. Study results and caveats: Authors suggested that a seasonal influenza vaccination recruits few new T cells each time.

Sequencing used CD4+ T cells sorted from PBMCs, obtained roughly 5 days after vaccination. The TCR originated in a middle-aged man who received an inactivated influenza vaccine. The chain recombines TRBV28 with TRBJ2-3, with D possibly TRBD1 on 7 matching bases. The DNA for the CDR3 is TGCGCCAGCAGCTCAGGGGGGAGCACAGATACGCAGTATTTT. This codes for CASSSGGSTDTQYF. The full variable domain, rest sourced from reference TRBV28 and TRBJ2-3, is DVKVTQSSRYLVKRTGEKVFLECVQDMDHENMFWYRQDPGLGLRLIYFSYDVKMKEKGDIPEGYSVSREKKERFSLILESASTNQTSMYLCASSSGGSTDTQYFGPGTRLTVL.